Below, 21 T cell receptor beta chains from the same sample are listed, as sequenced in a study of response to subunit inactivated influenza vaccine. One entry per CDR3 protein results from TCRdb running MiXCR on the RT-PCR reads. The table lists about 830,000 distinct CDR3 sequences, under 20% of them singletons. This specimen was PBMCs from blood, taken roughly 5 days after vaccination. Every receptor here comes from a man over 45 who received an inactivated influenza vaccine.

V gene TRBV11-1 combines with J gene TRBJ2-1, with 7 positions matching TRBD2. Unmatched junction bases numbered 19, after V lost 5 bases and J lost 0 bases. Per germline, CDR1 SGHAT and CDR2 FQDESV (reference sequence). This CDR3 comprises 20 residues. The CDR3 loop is CASSPLSWGIAGPSYNEQFF. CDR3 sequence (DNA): TGTGCCAGCAGCCCCCTCAGCTGGGGAATAGCGGGCCCCTCCTACAATGAGCAGTTCTTC.

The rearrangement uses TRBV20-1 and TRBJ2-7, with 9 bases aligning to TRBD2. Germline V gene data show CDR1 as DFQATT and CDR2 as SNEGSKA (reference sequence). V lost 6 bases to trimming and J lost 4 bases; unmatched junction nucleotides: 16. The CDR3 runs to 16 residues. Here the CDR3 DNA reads TGCAGTGCGGGGGCCATAGCGGGAGTTTCTACATACGAGCAGTACTTC. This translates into CSAGAIAGVSTYEQYF.

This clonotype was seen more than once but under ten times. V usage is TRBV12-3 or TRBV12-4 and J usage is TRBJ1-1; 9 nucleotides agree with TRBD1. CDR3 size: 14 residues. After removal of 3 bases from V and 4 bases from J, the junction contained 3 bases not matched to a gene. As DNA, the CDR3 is TGTGCCAGCAGTTTTAGGGACAGGGCCACTGAAGCTTTCTTT. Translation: CASSFRDRATEAFF.

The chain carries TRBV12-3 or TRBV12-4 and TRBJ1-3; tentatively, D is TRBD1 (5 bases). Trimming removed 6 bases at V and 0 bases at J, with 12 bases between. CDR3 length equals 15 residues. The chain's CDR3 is CASSPTGISGNTIYF. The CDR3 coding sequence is TGTGCCAGCAGCCCCACAGGAATCTCTGGAAACACCATATATTTT.

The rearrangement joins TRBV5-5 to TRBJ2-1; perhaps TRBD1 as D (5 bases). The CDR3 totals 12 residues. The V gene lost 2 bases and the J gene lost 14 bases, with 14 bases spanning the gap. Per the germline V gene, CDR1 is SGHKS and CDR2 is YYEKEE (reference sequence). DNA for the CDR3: TGTGCCAGCAGCTTAGTGGGGCTAAGGGAGTTCTTC. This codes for CASSLVGLREFF.

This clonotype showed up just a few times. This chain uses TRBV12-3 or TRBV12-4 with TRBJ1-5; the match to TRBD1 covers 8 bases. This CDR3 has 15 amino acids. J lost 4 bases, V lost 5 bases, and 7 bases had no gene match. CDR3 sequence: CASSGGRGPNQPQHF. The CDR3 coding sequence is TGTGCCAGCAGTGGGGGCAGGGGGCCTAATCAGCCCCAGCATTTT.

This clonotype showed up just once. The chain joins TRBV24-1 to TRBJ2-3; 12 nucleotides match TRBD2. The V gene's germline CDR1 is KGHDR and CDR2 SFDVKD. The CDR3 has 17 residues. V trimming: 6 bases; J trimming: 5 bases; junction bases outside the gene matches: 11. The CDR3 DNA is TGTGCCACCAGTTCTAGCGGGAGGGCCACAGTCCAAGATACGCAGTATTTT. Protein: CATSSSGRATVQDTQYF.

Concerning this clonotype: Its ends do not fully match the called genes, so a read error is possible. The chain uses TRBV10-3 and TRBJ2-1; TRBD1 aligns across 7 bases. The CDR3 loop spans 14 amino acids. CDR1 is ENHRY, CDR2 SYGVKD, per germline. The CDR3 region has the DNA TGTGCCATCAGTGAGAGACAGGGCTCGAATGAGGAGTTCTTC. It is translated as CAISERQGSNEEFF.

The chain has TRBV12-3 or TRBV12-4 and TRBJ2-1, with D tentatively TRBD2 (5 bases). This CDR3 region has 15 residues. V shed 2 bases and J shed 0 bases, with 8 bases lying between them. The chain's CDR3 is CASSLMAGSYNEQFF. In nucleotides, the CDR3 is TGTGCCAGCAGTTTAATGGCGGGCTCCTACAATGAGCAGTTCTTC.

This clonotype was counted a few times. This chain's CDR3 is CASSHRGTGPVNTEAFF. CDR3 sequence (DNA): TGTGCCAGCAGTCATCGAGGGACAGGACCCGTGAACACTGAAGCTTTCTTT. J is TRBJ1-1 and V is TRBV12-3 or TRBV12-4, with 8 positions matching TRBD1. V shed 5 bases and J 0 bases; nucleotides not matched to a gene: 11. The CDR3 totals 17 residues.

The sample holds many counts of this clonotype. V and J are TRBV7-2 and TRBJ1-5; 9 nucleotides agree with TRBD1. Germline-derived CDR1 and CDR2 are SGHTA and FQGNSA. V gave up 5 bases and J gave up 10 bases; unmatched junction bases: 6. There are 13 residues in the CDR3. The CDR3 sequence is CASSVGGQGPQHF. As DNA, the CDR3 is TGTGCCAGCAGCGTGGGGGGACAGGGTCCCCAGCATTTT.

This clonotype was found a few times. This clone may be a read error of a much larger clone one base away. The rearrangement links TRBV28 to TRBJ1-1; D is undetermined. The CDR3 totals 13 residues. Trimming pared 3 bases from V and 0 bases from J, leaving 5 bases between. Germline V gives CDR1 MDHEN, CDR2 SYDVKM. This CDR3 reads CASSFMMNTEAFF. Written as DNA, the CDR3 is TGTGCCAGCAGTTTTATGATGAACACTGAAGCTTTCTTT.

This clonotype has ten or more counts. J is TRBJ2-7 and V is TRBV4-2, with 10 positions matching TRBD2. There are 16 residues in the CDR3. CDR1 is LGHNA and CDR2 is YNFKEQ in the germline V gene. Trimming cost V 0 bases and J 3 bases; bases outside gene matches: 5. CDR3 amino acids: CASSQDRTSGIYEQYF. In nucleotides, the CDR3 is TGTGCCAGCAGCCAAGATAGGACTAGCGGAATCTACGAGCAGTACTTC.

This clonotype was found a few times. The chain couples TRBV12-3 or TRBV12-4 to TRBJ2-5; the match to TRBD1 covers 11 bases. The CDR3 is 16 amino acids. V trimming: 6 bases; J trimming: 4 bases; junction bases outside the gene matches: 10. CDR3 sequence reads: CASRTSPGTGGETQYF. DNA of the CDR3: TGTGCCAGCAGGACTTCCCCCGGGACAGGGGGAGAGACCCAGTACTTC.

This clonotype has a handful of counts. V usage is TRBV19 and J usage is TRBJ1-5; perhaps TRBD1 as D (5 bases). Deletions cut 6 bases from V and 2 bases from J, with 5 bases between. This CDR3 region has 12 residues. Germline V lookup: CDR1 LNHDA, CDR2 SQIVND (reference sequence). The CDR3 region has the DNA TGTGCCAGTAGAGGGGGCAATCAGCCCCAGCATTTT. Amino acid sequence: CASRGGNQPQHF.

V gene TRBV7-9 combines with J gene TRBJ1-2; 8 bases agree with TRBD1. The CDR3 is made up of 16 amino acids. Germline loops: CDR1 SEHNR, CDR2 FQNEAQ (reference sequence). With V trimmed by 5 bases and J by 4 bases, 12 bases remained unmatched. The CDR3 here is CASSTTSQGAVYGYTF. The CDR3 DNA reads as TGTGCCAGCAGCACCACCTCTCAGGGGGCGGTCTATGGCTACACCTTC. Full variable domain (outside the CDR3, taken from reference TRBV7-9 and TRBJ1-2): DTGVSQNPRHKITKRGQNVTFRCDPISEHNRLYWYRQTLGQGPEFLTYFQNEAQLEKSRLLSDRFSAERPKGSFSTLEIQRTEQGDSAMYLCASSTTSQGAVYGYTFGSGTRLTVV.

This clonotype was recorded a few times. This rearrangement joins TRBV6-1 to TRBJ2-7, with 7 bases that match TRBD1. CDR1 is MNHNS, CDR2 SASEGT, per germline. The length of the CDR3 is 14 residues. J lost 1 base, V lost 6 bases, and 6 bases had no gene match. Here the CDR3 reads CASRRRGSSYEQYF. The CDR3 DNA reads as TGTGCCAGCAGGCGCAGGGGGTCATCCTACGAGCAGTACTTC.

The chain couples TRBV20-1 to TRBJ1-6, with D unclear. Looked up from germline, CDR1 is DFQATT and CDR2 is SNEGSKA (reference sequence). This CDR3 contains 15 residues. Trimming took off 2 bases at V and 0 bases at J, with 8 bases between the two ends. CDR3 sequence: CSARMEGSYNSPLHF. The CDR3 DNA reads TGCAGTGCTAGAATGGAGGGCTCCTATAATTCACCCCTCCACTTT.

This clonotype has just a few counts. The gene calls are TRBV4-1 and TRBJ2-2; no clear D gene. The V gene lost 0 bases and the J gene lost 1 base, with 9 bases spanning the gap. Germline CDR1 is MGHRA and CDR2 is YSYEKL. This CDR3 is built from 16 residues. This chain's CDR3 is CASSQDPSLNTGELFF. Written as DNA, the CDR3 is TGCGCCAGCAGCCAAGATCCGTCGCTGAACACCGGGGAGCTGTTTTTT.

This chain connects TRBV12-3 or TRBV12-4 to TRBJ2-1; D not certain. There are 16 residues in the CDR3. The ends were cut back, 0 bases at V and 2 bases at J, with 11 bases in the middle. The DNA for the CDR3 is TGTGCCAGCAGTTTAGCCATGGGTGTAGCCTACAATGAGCAGTTCTTC. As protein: CASSLAMGVAYNEQFF.

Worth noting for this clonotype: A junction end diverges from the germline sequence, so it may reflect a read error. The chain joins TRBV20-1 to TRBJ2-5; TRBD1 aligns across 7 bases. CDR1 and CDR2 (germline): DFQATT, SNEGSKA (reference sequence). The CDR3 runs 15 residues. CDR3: CSAGEMGQTQETQYF. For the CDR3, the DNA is TGCAGTGCTGGAGAAATGGGACAGACTCAAGAGACCCAGTACTTC.